These 27 T cell receptor beta chains were sequenced from one sample in a study of vaccination and CD4 T cells after COVID-19. No antigens are known for them. Sequence data for DNA of cultured CD4+ T cells were generated by the Oncomine TCR Beta short-read assay. TCRdb fed the PCR reads into MiXCR, producing one record per CDR3 protein. Of 10,000 or so distinct CDR3 sequences listed, roughly two fifths are singletons. Treatment described: roughly 10-day PBMC culture with coronavirus spike peptide pools or control peptides (ViraFEST assay). The input for sequencing was CD4+ T cells from blood, cultured in vitro, taken after SARS-CoV-2 vaccination. These receptor sequences come from a human donor who had recovered from COVID-19.

This rearrangement joins TRBV28 to TRBJ2-3, with 7 bases lining up with TRBD2. V was clipped by 7 bases and J by 10 bases; unmatched bases: 17. From germline, CDR1 is MDHEN and CDR2 SYDVKM. This CDR3 has 15 amino acids. CDR3 amino acids: CASTSGLMVGDAQYF. CDR3 DNA: TGTGCCAGCACCTCGGGACTAATGGTTGGTGACGCGCAGTATTTT.

V and J are TRBV5-1 and TRBJ2-2, with 13 bases matching TRBD2. With V trimmed by 4 bases and J by 6 bases, 6 bases remained unmatched. CDR1 and CDR2 (germline): SGHRS, YFSETQ. This CDR3 region has 16 residues. Here the CDR3 reads CASSTSGLAGPGELFF. For the CDR3, the DNA is TGCGCCAGCAGCACCTCGGGACTAGCGGGACCCGGGGAGCTGTTTTTT.

This rearrangement joins TRBV20-1 to TRBJ2-7; TRBD1 matches at 10 bases. The CDR3 consists of 13 residues. Trimming at V came to 5 bases and at J to 3 bases, leaving 4 bases not matched to a gene. Germline CDR1 is DFQATT and CDR2 is SNEGSKA (reference sequence). CDR3 region: CSALRDRGYEQYF. The CDR3 DNA reads TGCAGTGCTCTCCGGGACAGGGGCTACGAGCAGTACTTC.

CDR3: CASTPVDYGYTF. In DNA, the CDR3 is TGTGCCAGCACCCCTGTGGACTATGGCTACACCTTC. This chain joins TRBV6-1 and TRBJ1-2; D uncertain. This CDR3 is 12 amino acids long. Germline values: CDR1 MNHNS, CDR2 SASEGT. Trimming shortened V by 7 bases and J by 3 bases, and 9 bases separated the two germline ends.

This clonotype was counted between two and nine times. This sequence joins TRBV5-4 and TRBJ2-2, with D possibly TRBD1 on 6 matching bases. Trimming left V 6 bases short and J 1 base short, with 13 bases between. Per the germline V gene, CDR1 is SGHNT and CDR2 is YYREEE (reference sequence). The CDR3 spans 15 residues. Here the CDR3 reads CASNSGTQNTGELFF. The CDR3 DNA sequence: TGTGCCAGCAACTCCGGGACACAGAACACCGGGGAGCTGTTTTTT.

A single count supports this clonotype. J is TRBJ2-1 and V is TRBV10-2, with TRBD1 matching over 9 bases. Germline values: CDR1 WSHSY, CDR2 SAAADI. The V and J ends lost 2 bases and 3 bases, in that order; junction bases with no gene match: 5. The CDR3 is 16 residues long. CDR3 nucleotides: TGCGCCAGCAGTGAGCCGGGGACAGGGTACTACAATGAGCAGTTCTTC. It is translated as CASSEPGTGYYNEQFF.

This clonotype was seen a handful of times. V gene TRBV20-1 combines with J gene TRBJ1-5; D possibly corresponds to TRBD1 (5 bases). This CDR3 spans 14 amino acids. Germline V gene sequence: CDR1 DFQATT, CDR2 SNEGSKA (reference sequence). The V gene lost 7 bases and the J gene lost 0 bases, with 13 bases spanning the gap. The CDR3 nucleotides read TGCAGTGGCAGGGACTCGACTAGCAATCAGCCCCAGCATTTT. Protein product: CSGRDSTSNQPQHF.

The sample holds a few counts of this clonotype. The chain carries TRBV6-5 and TRBJ1-2; D may be TRBD1 (6 bases). Trimming pared 4 bases from V and 8 bases from J, leaving 14 bases between. The CDR3 has 13 amino acids. Looked up from germline, CDR1 is MNHEY and CDR2 is SVGAGI. CDR3 amino acids: CASSSGHPVGYTF. CDR3 nucleotides: TGTGCCAGCAGTTCGGGACACCCCGTGGGCTACACCTTC.

This chain joins TRBV28 and TRBJ1-1, with D possibly TRBD1 on 5 matching bases. In germline, CDR1 is MDHEN, CDR2 SYDVKM. V gave up 8 bases and J gave up 2 bases, with 15 bases separating them. The CDR3 is 14 amino acids. Here the CDR3 DNA reads TGTGCCAGCGGGGCTTCTTGGGGTAACACTGAAGCTTTCTTT. This codes for CASGASWGNTEAFF.

This clonotype appeared a few times. The rearrangement joins TRBV20-1 to TRBJ2-3; the D gene is possibly TRBD2 (6 bases). The V gene lost 3 bases and the J gene lost 0 bases, with 10 bases spanning the gap. CDR1 and CDR2 from the germline V gene are DFQATT and SNEGSKA (reference sequence). The CDR3 loop spans 14 amino acids. The CDR3 here is CSARAGLSTDTQYF. The CDR3 DNA reads TGCAGTGCTAGGGCGGGGTTAAGCACAGATACGCAGTATTTT.

The chain links TRBV4-3 to TRBJ1-6; D not certain. This CDR3 is 16 amino acids long. V was clipped by 0 bases and J by 2 bases, with 8 bases between them. Germline CDR1 and CDR2: LGHNA and YSLEER. The DNA for the CDR3 is TGCGCCAGCAGCCAAGAAGTGGCAGCCTATAATTCACCCCTCCACTTT. Residues: CASSQEVAAYNSPLHF.

This clonotype showed up just once. The genes are TRBV7-2 and TRBJ2-7; possibly TRBD2 for D (6 bases). Germline V CDR1 and CDR2: SGHTA, FQGNSA. The CDR3 is 15 residues long. V was trimmed by 2 bases and J by 0 bases, leaving 11 bases between them. The CDR3 sequence is CASSLRRDSSYEQYF. The CDR3 nucleotides are TGTGCCAGCAGCTTAAGGAGGGATTCCTCCTACGAGCAGTACTTC.

This clonotype was counted a few times. This chain links TRBV20-1 with TRBJ2-7; the match to TRBD1 covers 7 bases. Germline CDR1 reads DFQATT; CDR2 reads SNEGSKA (reference sequence). Germline trimming cut 6 bases from V and 2 bases from J; bases unmatched to any gene: 10. This CDR3 has 14 residues. CDR3 region: CSASGQVRPYEQYF. The CDR3, as DNA: TGCAGTGCCAGCGGACAGGTCCGCCCCTACGAGCAGTACTTC.

J is TRBJ1-5 and V is TRBV7-2; TRBD1 matches 9 bases. Trimming took 3 bases from V and 3 from J; bases not matched to a gene: 3. Germline V gene lookup returns CDR1 SGHTA and CDR2 FQGNSA. The CDR3 loop spans 15 amino acids. CDR3 in amino acids: CASSFTGGYNQPQHF. As DNA, the CDR3 is TGTGCCAGCAGCTTTACAGGGGGCTACAATCAGCCCCAGCATTTT.

The chain joins TRBV2 to TRBJ2-2, with D perhaps matching TRBD1 (5 bases). Germline V CDR1 and CDR2: SNHLY, FYNNEI. V gave up 6 bases and J gave up 1 base, with 9 bases separating them. CDR3 length: 14 amino acids. The CDR3 loop is CASRGVLNTGELFF. The CDR3 DNA follows: TGTGCCAGCAGAGGGGTCTTGAACACCGGGGAGCTGTTTTTT.

The chain employs TRBV28 and TRBJ1-5; the match to TRBD1 covers 8 bases. The germline V gene has CDR1 MDHEN and CDR2 SYDVKM. The CDR3 is made up of 15 amino acids. Losses at the gene ends were 3 bases for V and 5 bases for J; bases not matched to a gene: 6. In DNA form, the CDR3 reads TGTGCCAGCAGTTTGATCCGGACAGGGTATCAGCCCCAGCATTTT. As protein: CASSLIRTGYQPQHF.

V and J are TRBV20-1 and TRBJ1-5, with TRBD1 as a possible D gene (6 bases). Germline CDR1 is DFQATT and CDR2 is SNEGSKA (reference sequence). V was trimmed by 6 bases and J by 9 bases, leaving 18 bases between them. The CDR3 spans 13 residues. CDR3: CSAQTAQGRPQHF. Written as DNA, the CDR3 is TGCAGTGCCCAGACAGCCCAGGGGCGGCCCCAGCATTTT.

Only a few counts were recorded for this clonotype. This chain joins TRBV6-2 or TRBV6-3 and TRBJ2-5, with D hard to call. Between the trimmed V and J ends, which lost 0 bases and 5 bases, there was a span of 13 bases. Germline assignment: CDR1 MNHEY and CDR2 SVGEGT. This CDR3 region has 15 residues. CDR3 bases: TGTGCCAGCAGTTACTCGGCAGCGCTAATGGAGACCCAGTACTTC. Translation gives CASSYSAALMETQYF.

The chain employs TRBV19 and TRBJ2-7, with 7 bases identical to TRBD1. V lost 7 bases and J lost 2; bases outside the gene matches: 11. The CDR3 sequence is 15 residues long. Germline V gene data show CDR1 as LNHDA and CDR2 as SQIVND (reference sequence). The CDR3 region has the DNA TGTGCCAGTACCCGGGACAGCAATCGCCCCTACGAGCAGTACTTC. This sequence encodes CASTRDSNRPYEQYF.

V gene TRBV29-1 combines with J gene TRBJ2-5; D may be TRBD2 (7 bases). The CDR3 extends over 13 amino acids. Germline V lookup: CDR1 SQVTM, CDR2 ANQGSEA. With 6 bases removed from V and 5 bases from J, the gap between germline ends came to 16 bases. CDR3 nucleotide sequence: TGCAGCGTGGGGGCGGGAGTAAGGGAGACCCAGTACTTC. Translated: CSVGAGVRETQYF. The variable domain in full, with the rest retrieved from reference TRBV29-1 and TRBJ2-5, is SAVISQKPSRDICQRGTSLTIQCQVDSQVTMMFWYRQQPGQSLTLIATANQGSEATYESGFVIDKFPISRPNLTFSTLTVSNMSPEDSSIYLCSVGAGVRETQYFGPGTRLLVL.

This clonotype was observed a handful of times. The rearrangement links TRBV6-5 to TRBJ2-5, with TRBD2 matching over 11 bases. Germline CDR1 reads MNHEY; CDR2 reads SVGAGI. With 2 bases clipped from V and 5 bases from J, the junction kept 13 bases outside the gene matches. This CDR3 spans 18 amino acids. This CDR3 reads CASSYRRLAGRGRETQYF. In DNA form, the CDR3 reads TGTGCCAGCAGTTACAGACGACTAGCGGGACGGGGTAGGGAGACCCAGTACTTC.

By share, this clonotype counts as large (0.1 to 1%). The chain links TRBV19 to TRBJ1-5, with D unclear. V dropped 3 bases and J dropped 3 bases, with 9 bases sitting between them. Germline assignment: CDR1 LNHDA and CDR2 SQIVND (reference sequence). This CDR3 has 14 residues. The CDR3 DNA reads TGTGCCAGTAGTATCAATGGGGACAATCAGCCCCAGCATTTT. Protein sequence: CASSINGDNQPQHF.

This clonotype came up a few times. This sequence joins TRBV7-2 and TRBJ2-1; 14 positions agree with TRBD2. V lost 2 bases, J lost 7 bases, and 4 bases stayed unmatched. The CDR3 length is 16 residues. Per the germline V gene, CDR1 is SGHTA and CDR2 is FQGNSA. The CDR3: CASSLRLAGGPNEQFF. CDR3 DNA: TGTGCCAGCAGCTTAAGACTAGCGGGAGGGCCGAATGAGCAGTTCTTC.

The chain employs TRBV7-2 and TRBJ1-3; D may be TRBD1 (6 bases). Germline V gives CDR1 SGHTA, CDR2 FQGNSA. This CDR3 region has 14 residues. With 7 bases removed from V and 0 bases from J, the gap between germline ends came to 10 bases. In nucleotides, the CDR3 is TGTGCCAGCAACCAAGGGGGCTCTGGAAACACCATATATTTT. Amino acid sequence: CASNQGGSGNTIYF.

This clonotype was counted only a few times. J is TRBJ2-3 and V is TRBV7-6; D remains unclear. Germline lookup yields CDR1 SGHVS and CDR2 FNYEAQ. The CDR3 covers 14 residues. V was trimmed by 5 bases and J by 2 bases, leaving 11 bases between them. CDR3 coding DNA: TGTGCCAGCAGCCCCACAACTCTCACAGATACGCAGTATTTT. As protein: CASSPTTLTDTQYF.

This clonotype appeared a few times. CDR3 bases: TGTGCCTGGACCTCAGGCAGGGCCAATGGCTACACCTTC. Amino acid sequence: CAWTSGRANGYTF. The chain is built from TRBV30 and TRBJ1-2; D possibly corresponds to TRBD1 (5 bases). The CDR3 runs 13 residues. Germline CDR1 reads GTSNPN; CDR2 reads SVGIG (reference sequence). V lost 4 bases, J lost 6 bases, and 15 bases lay in between.

The sample holds one count of this clonotype. The V gene is TRBV15, the J gene TRBJ1-1; the D is unclear. The germline V gene encodes CDR1 LNHNV and CDR2 YYDKDF (reference sequence). Trimming cost V 8 bases and J 1 base, with 8 bases left between them. This CDR3 is 12 amino acids long. The CDR3 loop reads CATERENTEAFF. The CDR3 nucleotides read TGTGCCACCGAAAGGGAGAACACTGAAGCTTTCTTT.